This TCR beta chain was observed in a study of blood T cell repertoires in COVID-19. The table came from immunoSEQ multiplex PCR; TCRdb's copy has only in-frame clones and leaves some out. The table has under 200,000 clones, roughly 90% seen once; the top ten hold 0.5% to 0.65%. The CDR3 is 15 amino acids. Germline V lookup: CDR1 GTSNPN, CDR2 SVGIG (reference sequence). J gave up 3 bases and V 3 bases, and 8 bases lay outside the gene matches. This clone was found a few times. At the DNA level, this CDR3 is encoded by other sequences in the same sample as well. The chain is built from TRBV30 and TRBJ2-3; 8 nucleotides line up with TRBD2. Sequenced: peripheral blood. The sequence derives from a man aged 50 to 60 with acute or convalescent COVID-19. CDR3 in amino acids: CAWSGLAGSTDTQYF. CDR3 DNA: TGTGCCTGGAGCGGACTAGCTGGGAGTACAGATACGCAGTATTTT.